This T cell receptor beta chain was captured by sequencing in a study of cytomegalovirus exposure and HLA in healthy donors. Study in general: Ancestry clustering placed about four fifths of several hundred genotyped donors in the Caucasian-associated cluster.

Overall study results and limits: Because they were indistinguishable, some V segments, including TRBV6-2 and TRBV6-3, were excluded.

Trimming shortened V by 5 bases and J by 1 base, and 8 bases separated the two germline ends. The germline V gene encodes CDR1 GTSNPN and CDR2 SVGIG (reference sequence). This CDR3 contains 12 residues. As for this clone: Its antigen remains unidentified.

Primers for the PCR totalled 60 Vbeta and 13 Jbeta. Profiled with immunoSEQ multiplex PCR; TCRdb holds only in-frame clones, not every one. The sample yields 100,000 or so clones, about 75% seen once. This receptor was taken from a male donor in good health and CMV-seropositive. Input material: PBMCs. The chain recombines TRBV30 with TRBJ1-1; D is possibly TRBD1 (5 bases). The CDR3 spells CAWLQENTEAFF. The CDR3 DNA sequence: TGTGCCTGGTTACAGGAGAACACTGAAGCTTTCTTT.